The T cell receptor beta chain under discussion was sequenced for a study of cytomegalovirus exposure and HLA in healthy donors. V shed 4 bases and J 2 bases; nucleotides not matched to a gene: 11. Germline-derived CDR1 and CDR2 are MGHRA and YSYEKL. The CDR3 sequence is 18 residues long. Whole-study results and caveats: It was confirmed in vitro that a few of the CMV-associated chains were specific for CMV antigens. Later on, a genetic analysis was performed. It linked a missense variant in DCLRE1C with V- and J-gene trimming of TCR beta.

In the PCR, 60 Vbeta and 13 Jbeta primers were used. TCRdb keeps only in-frame clones here, not all; method: immunoSEQ multiplex PCR. The repertoire includes about 160,000 clones, roughly 79% of them detected once, and about 1.3% sits in the top ten. In the case of this clone: Its antigen is undetermined.

The receptor comes from a woman between 50 and 59 years old in good health and CMV-seronegative. Sequenced material: PBMCs. The V call is TRBV4-1, the J call TRBJ2-7; 13 bases match TRBD2. CDR3 sequence: CASSLRLAGGLFTYEQYF. CDR3 coding DNA: TGCGCCAGCAGCCTGCGACTAGCGGGAGGCCTCTTTACCTACGAGCAGTACTTC.